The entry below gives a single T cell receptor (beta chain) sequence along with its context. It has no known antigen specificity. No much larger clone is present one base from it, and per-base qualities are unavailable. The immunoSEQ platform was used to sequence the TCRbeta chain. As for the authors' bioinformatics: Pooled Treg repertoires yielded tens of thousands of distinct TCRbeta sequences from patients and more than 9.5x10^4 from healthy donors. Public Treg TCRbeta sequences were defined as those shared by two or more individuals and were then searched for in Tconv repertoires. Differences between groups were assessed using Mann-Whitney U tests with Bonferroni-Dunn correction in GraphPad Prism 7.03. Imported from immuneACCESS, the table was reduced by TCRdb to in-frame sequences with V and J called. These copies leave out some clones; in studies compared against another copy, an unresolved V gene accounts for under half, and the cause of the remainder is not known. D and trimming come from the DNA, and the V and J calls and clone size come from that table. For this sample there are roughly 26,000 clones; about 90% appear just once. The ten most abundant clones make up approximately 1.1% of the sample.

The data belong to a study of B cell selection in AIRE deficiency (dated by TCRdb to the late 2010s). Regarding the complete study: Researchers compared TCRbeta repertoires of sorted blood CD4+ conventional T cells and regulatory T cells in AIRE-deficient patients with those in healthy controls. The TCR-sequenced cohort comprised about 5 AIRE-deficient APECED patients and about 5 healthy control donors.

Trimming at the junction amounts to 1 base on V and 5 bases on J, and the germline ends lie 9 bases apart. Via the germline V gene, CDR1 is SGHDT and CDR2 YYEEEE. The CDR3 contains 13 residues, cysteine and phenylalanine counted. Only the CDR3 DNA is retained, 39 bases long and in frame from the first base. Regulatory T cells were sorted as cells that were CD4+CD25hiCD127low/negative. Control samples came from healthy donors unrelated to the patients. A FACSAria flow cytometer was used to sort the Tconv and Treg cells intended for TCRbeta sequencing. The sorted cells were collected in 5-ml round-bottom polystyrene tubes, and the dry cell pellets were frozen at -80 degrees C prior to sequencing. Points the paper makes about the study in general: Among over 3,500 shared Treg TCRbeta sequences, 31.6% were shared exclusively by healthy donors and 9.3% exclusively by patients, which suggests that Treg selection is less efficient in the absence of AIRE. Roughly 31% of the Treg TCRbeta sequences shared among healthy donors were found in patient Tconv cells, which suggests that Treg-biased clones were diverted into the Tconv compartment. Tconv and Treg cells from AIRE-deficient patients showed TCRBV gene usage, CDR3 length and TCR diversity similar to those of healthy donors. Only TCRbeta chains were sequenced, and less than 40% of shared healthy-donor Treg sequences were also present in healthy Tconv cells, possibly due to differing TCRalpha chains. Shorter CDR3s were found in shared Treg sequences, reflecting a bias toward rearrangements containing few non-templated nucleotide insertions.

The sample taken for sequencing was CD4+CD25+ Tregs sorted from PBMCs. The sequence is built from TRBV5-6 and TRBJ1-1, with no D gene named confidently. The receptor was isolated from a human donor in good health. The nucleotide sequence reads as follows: TGTGCCAGCAGCTTGATGGTGGGTACTGAAGCTTTCTTT. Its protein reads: CASSLMVGTEAFF.